This is a list of T cell receptor beta chains from one sample in a study of shared clonotypes between healthy human individuals. Some clones are missing from TCRdb's copy, which holds only in-frame ones; the method was immunoSEQ multiplex PCR. This sample yields approximately 500,000 clones, of which around 96% are seen a single time; approximately 0.06% belongs to the top ten. The source material was naive CD4+ T cells sorted from blood. The receptors were sampled from a woman aged 25 to 39 in good health. The CDR3 runs from the conserved cysteine through the conserved F or W. A D gene is named only where the DNA matches it firmly. Only part of the rows carry a size: once, few, many, or a class if the clone is expanded.

d_call clone_size j_call v_call cdr3_aa cdr3_nt
- - TRBJ1-4 TRBV13 CASSLGRAVKPSTLNEKLFF TGTGCCAGCAGCTTAGGGAGGGCGGTAAAGCCCAGTACCCTTAATGAAAAACTGTTTTTT
TRBD1 - TRBJ2-7 TRBV2 CASSGDRYYEQYF TGTGCCAGCAGTGGGGACAGATATTACGAGCAGTACTTC
- - TRBJ1-2 TRBV9 CASSLQTGSTRGYGYTF TGTGCCAGCAGCCTTCAGACAGGCTCAACACGGGGCTATGGCTACACCTTC
TRBD2 - TRBJ2-1 TRBV6-1 CASSEMVSGRNEQFF TGTGCCAGCAGTGAAATGGTTAGCGGGAGAAATGAGCAGTTCTTC
- - TRBJ2-2 TRBV27 CASSLRTGANTGELFF TGTGCCAGCAGTCTGAGAACGGGGGCGAACACCGGGGAGCTGTTTTTT
- - TRBJ2-4 TRBV29-1 CSVAILAFAKNIQYF TGCAGCGTTGCGATATTAGCGTTCGCCAAAAACATTCAGTACTTC
- - TRBJ1-1 TRBV7-3 CASSLSGNTEAFF TGTGCCAGCAGCTTATCGGGTAACACTGAAGCTTTCTTT
- - TRBJ1-1 TRBV18 CASDNLGALRRTEAFF TGTGCCAGCGACAACTTGGGGGCCCTGCGTAGGACTGAAGCTTTCTTT
TRBD2 - TRBJ2-5 TRBV4-1 CASSHASGSTQETQYF TGCGCCAGCAGCCACGCTAGCGGGAGTACTCAAGAGACCCAGTACTTC
TRBD1 - TRBJ2-7 TRBV6-1 CASSEFWTGTAYEQYF TGTGCCAGCAGTGAATTTTGGACAGGGACTGCCTACGAGCAGTACTTC
TRBD1 - TRBJ2-3 TRBV5-1 CASSHGTASSTDTQYF TGCGCCAGCAGCCACGGGACAGCTTCTAGCACAGATACGCAGTATTTT
- - TRBJ2-7 TRBV5-1 CASSPQGYEQYF TGCGCCAGCAGCCCACAGGGCTACGAGCAGTACTTC
- - TRBJ2-3 TRBV18 CASSPPGTYSTDTQYF TGTGCCAGCTCACCACCTGGGACCTACAGCACAGATACGCAGTATTTT
TRBD2 - TRBJ2-1 TRBV28 CASSPPTSENEQFF TGTGCCAGCAGTCCCCCGACTAGCGAAAATGAGCAGTTCTTC
- - TRBJ2-7 TRBV11-2 CASSSLRQNPKSYEQYF TGTGCCAGCAGCTCCCTACGACAGAACCCCAAGTCCTACGAGCAGTACTTC
TRBD1 - TRBJ2-7 TRBV25-1 CASSDPGDSGDPQF TGTGCCAGCAGTGATCCTGGGGACAGTGGGGACCCTCAGTTC
- - TRBJ1-5 TRBV2 CASKEGVEPQHF TGTGCCAGCAAGGAAGGGGTTGAGCCCCAGCATTTT
- - TRBJ2-7 TRBV13 CASSLGNVAHEQYF TGTGCCAGCAGCTTGGGGAATGTCGCCCACGAGCAGTACTTC
- once TRBJ2-7 TRBV7-3 CASSPAGPLYEQYF TGTGCCAGCAGCCCAGCGGGCCCGCTCTACGAGCAGTACTTC
- once TRBJ2-5 TRBV6-1 CASSGAAVQGTQYF TGTGCCAGCAGTGGGGCGGCAGTTCAGGGGACCCAGTACTTC